What follows are 25 T cell receptor beta chains derived from one specimen sequenced in a study of blood T cells in healthy people across ages. Then a second PCR, running roughly 6 to 12 cycles, was carried out with a sample-barcoded 5' primer and a J-beta primer mix. TCRdb reprocessed the 5' RACE reads with MiXCR, giving one entry per CDR3 protein. The sample yields some 290,000 distinct CDR3 sequences, 27% seen once. The source material was blood. These receptor sequences come from a woman aged 70-85 years in good health.

This clonotype came up many times. The chain carries TRBV28 and TRBJ1-3, with D possibly TRBD1 on 5 matching bases. The CDR3 extends over 15 amino acids. V was trimmed by 4 bases and J by 8 bases, leaving 18 bases between them. Germline assignment: CDR1 MDHEN and CDR2 SYDVKM. For the CDR3, the DNA is TGTGCCAGCAGTTCCCTCCAGGGAAAGGAGGACACCATATATTTT. It codes for CASSSLQGKEDTIYF. Full variable domain (outside the CDR3, taken from reference TRBV28 and TRBJ1-3): DVKVTQSSRYLVKRTGEKVFLECVQDMDHENMFWYRQDPGLGLRLIYFSYDVKMKEKGDIPEGYSVSREKKERFSLILESASTNQTSMYLCASSSLQGKEDTIYFGEGSWLTVV.

The chain recombines TRBV6-2 or TRBV6-3 with TRBJ2-3; a possible D gene is TRBD2 (5 bases). Trimming took 8 bases from V and 4 from J, leaving 25 bases between them. The CDR3 loop spans 17 amino acids. Germline CDR1 and CDR2: MNHEY and SVGEGT. CDR3 nucleotide sequence: TGTGCCAGCTCCGGAGGATCTCTGGCCATGGGCGCAGATACGCAGTATTTT. Amino acids: CASSGGSLAMGADTQYF.

This clonotype was detected ten times or more. This chain links TRBV12-3 or TRBV12-4 with TRBJ2-5; 8 positions agree with TRBD2. The J call may be incorrect, as the DNA end agrees better with TRBJ2-1. This CDR3 has 15 amino acids. CDR3 coding DNA: TGTGCCAGCAGGTCACCGGGACTAGGATCCAATGAGCAGTTCTTC. Translating it yields CASRSPGLGSNEQFF.

V gene TRBV7-9 combines with J gene TRBJ1-1, with 10 bases matching TRBD1. Germline V gene lookup returns CDR1 SEHNR and CDR2 FQNEAQ (reference sequence). The V gene end was trimmed by 2 bases and the J gene end by 11 bases; junction bases not matched to a gene: 14. The CDR3 has 16 amino acids. CDR3 loop: CASSLKGDRGPGLAFF. The CDR3 nucleotides are TGTGCCAGCAGCTTAAAAGGGGACAGGGGCCCAGGCCTGGCTTTCTTT.

This clonotype turned up a few times. The chain links TRBV7-3 to TRBJ2-2; 9 bases line up with TRBD1. Germline V gene sequence: CDR1 SGHTA, CDR2 FQGTGA. Trimming at V came to 4 bases and at J to 10 bases, leaving 7 bases not matched to a gene. The CDR3 is 14 residues long. The CDR3 DNA reads as TGTGCCAGCAGCTGGACAGGGGACTCCTTGGAGCTGTTTTTT. This translates into CASSWTGDSLELFF.

This clonotype occurred once. The chain links TRBV12-3 or TRBV12-4 to TRBJ2-5, with D unclear. The CDR3 has 14 amino acids. Trimming left V 2 bases short and J 2 bases short, with 9 bases between. The CDR3 nucleotides read TGTGCCAGCAGTTTATTGGTTGGGCAAGAGACCCAGTACTTC. This sequence encodes CASSLLVGQETQYF.

V is TRBV9 and J is TRBJ2-3; D may match TRBD1 or TRBD2 (5 bases each). CDR1 is SGDLS, CDR2 YYNGEE, per germline. V lost 0 bases and J lost 3, with 20 bases in between. CDR3 length equals 18 residues. This chain's CDR3 is CASSVVGVATQETDTQYF. CDR3 bases: TGTGCCAGCAGCGTAGTGGGGGTAGCTACCCAAGAAACAGATACGCAGTATTTT.

The chain links TRBV29-1 to TRBJ1-1; D is unclear. This CDR3 is built from 13 residues. The V end lost 3 bases, the J end lost 1 base, and 9 bases lay between the germline ends. Germline CDR1 is SQVTM and CDR2 is ANQGSEA. In DNA form, the CDR3 reads TGCAGCGTTGAGGGTCAAAAGAACACTGAAGCTTTCTTT. This encodes CSVEGQKNTEAFF.

J is TRBJ1-2 and V is TRBV15, with TRBD1 as a possible D gene (5 bases). Germline values: CDR1 LNHNV, CDR2 YYDKDF (reference sequence). The V and J ends lost 1 base and 0 bases respectively, with 15 bases between them. CDR3 size: 17 residues. CDR3 residues: CATSRGRDHQANYGYTF. Written as DNA, the CDR3 is TGTGCCACCAGCAGAGGCCGGGACCACCAAGCTAACTATGGCTACACCTTC.

This clonotype was detected a few times. The chain has TRBV4-3 and TRBJ1-4; no clear D. The V end was cut by 4 bases, the J end by 8 bases, with 11 bases between. The CDR3 spans 13 residues. CDR1 is LGHNA and CDR2 is YSLEER in the germline V gene. The CDR3 nucleotides are TGCGCCAGCAGCCCGACTCGGCAAGAAAAACTGTTTTTT. Encoded protein: CASSPTRQEKLFF.

This rearrangement joins TRBV4-1 to TRBJ1-1; 7 bases agree with TRBD1. The CDR3 extends over 15 amino acids. In germline, CDR1 is MGHRA, CDR2 YSYEKL. Trimming cost V 4 bases and J 2 bases; bases outside gene matches: 7. The CDR3 bases are TGCGCCAGCAGCCGCGGGACAGCCATTAACACTGAAGCTTTCTTT. Its translation: CASSRGTAINTEAFF.

The chain links TRBV5-1 to TRBJ2-5; 8 bases agree with TRBD2. The J call is in doubt because the DNA end fits TRBJ2-1 better. CDR1 and CDR2 (germline): SGHRS, YFSETQ. The length of the CDR3 is 14 residues. CDR3 sequence (DNA): TGCGCCAGCAGCTTGAGTGCTAGCGGGTCTGAGCAGTTCTTC. This gives the protein CASSLSASGSEQFF.

This clonotype has a count of ten or more. This chain uses TRBV4-3 with TRBJ2-1, with 9 nucleotides matching TRBD1. This CDR3 comprises 17 residues. V shed 5 bases, J shed 5 bases, and the junction held 13 bases outside the gene matches. Germline lookup yields CDR1 LGHNA and CDR2 YSLEER. The CDR3 nucleotides read TGCGCCAGCAGCTCCGGACAGGGGACACCGGGTAACAATGAGCAGTTCTTC. Protein product: CASSSGQGTPGNNEQFF.

This clonotype was found a few times. The V gene is TRBV7-2, the J gene TRBJ1-5; D unresolved. Germline CDR1 is SGHTA and CDR2 is FQGNSA. Trimming stripped 5 bases from V and 7 bases from J, with 12 bases between. The CDR3 extends over 13 amino acids. CDR3 in amino acids: CASSPDFGQPQHF. CDR3 sequence (DNA): TGTGCCAGCAGCCCAGACTTCGGGCAGCCCCAGCATTTT.

This clonotype was seen many times. This chain connects TRBV5-1 to TRBJ2-1; 10 bases agree with TRBD1. The CDR3 has 16 residues. The germline CDR1 and CDR2 sequences are SGHRS and YFSETQ. Germline trimming cut 3 bases from V and 6 bases from J; bases unmatched to any gene: 9. CDR3 DNA: TGCGCCAGCAGCTCGGGGGACAGGGGAGGATCCAATGAGCAGTTCTTC. It yields the protein CASSSGDRGGSNEQFF.

This clonotype appeared many times. V and J are TRBV28 and TRBJ2-5; D might be TRBD1 (6 bases). The tail of the sequence fits TRBJ2-7 better, so the J call may be wrong. Germline CDR1 is MDHEN and CDR2 is SYDVKM. The CDR3 consists of 17 residues. The CDR3 DNA sequence: TGTGCCAGCAGTTTTTCAACCGGACAGAAAGCCTCCTACGAGCAGTACTTC. Translating it yields CASSFSTGQKASYEQYF.

The chain uses TRBV18 and TRBJ1-5; D remains ambiguous. CDR3 length: 15 amino acids. The V and J ends lost 3 bases and 8 bases respectively, with 17 bases between them. Germline lookup yields CDR1 KGHSH and CDR2 LQKENI. DNA of the CDR3: TGTGCCAGCTCACCTCTAGCAGGCTCCTTGGAGCCCCAGCATTTT. It codes for CASSPLAGSLEPQHF. Combining the CDR3 with reference TRBV18 and TRBJ1-5 gives the whole variable domain NAGVMQNPRHLVRRRGQEARLRCSPMKGHSHVYWYRQLPEEGLKFMVYLQKENIIDESGMPKERFSAEFPKEGPSILRIQQVVRGDSAAYFCASSPLAGSLEPQHFGDGTRLSIL.

There are a few counts of this clonotype. The chain has TRBV25-1 and TRBJ1-3; D is perhaps TRBD1 (5 bases). The CDR3 is 17 amino acids. Germline V CDR1 and CDR2: MGHDK, SYGVNS. Trimming removed 2 bases at V and 1 base at J, with 15 bases between. CDR3 sequence reads: CASSEASGTASGNTIYF. CDR3 nucleotides: TGTGCCAGCAGTGAAGCCTCCGGGACGGCGTCTGGAAACACCATATATTTT. The full variable domain, its missing parts supplied by reference TRBV25-1 and TRBJ1-3, is EADIYQTPRYLVIGTGKKITLECSQTMGHDKMYWYQQDPGMELHLIHYSYGVNSTEKGDLSSESTVSRIRTEHFPLTLESARPSHTSQYLCASSEASGTASGNTIYFGEGSWLTVV.

This chain uses TRBV29-1 with TRBJ2-1; 8 positions agree with TRBD1. Germline V CDR1 and CDR2: SQVTM, ANQGSEA. V lost 4 bases and J lost 5; bases outside the gene matches: 4. The CDR3 is 13 residues long. The CDR3 DNA is TGCAGCGTTGTACAGGGGGTCCACAATGAGCAGTTCTTC. Protein sequence: CSVVQGVHNEQFF.

Note on this clonotype: The junction and the germline gene differ at one end; a read error may be behind it. The chain is built from TRBV20-1 and TRBJ2-5; no firm D call. The CDR3 length is 15 residues. The germline CDR1 and CDR2 sequences are DFQATT and SNEGSKA (reference sequence). CDR3 nucleotides: TGCAGTGCTAGAGGGGGTTCCTTGGATGCCCGGTATGAGTTCTTC. Protein product: CSARGGSLDARYEFF.

This rearrangement joins TRBV29-1 to TRBJ2-4; the D gene is possibly TRBD2 (6 bases). The V end was cut by 0 bases, the J end by 4 bases, with 13 bases between. The CDR3 runs 15 residues. Germline V gives CDR1 SQVTM, CDR2 ANQGSEA. CDR3 DNA sequence: TGCAGCGTTGAAGATCTCCTTGGGGGGAAAAACATTCAGTACTTC. This gives the protein CSVEDLLGGKNIQYF.

As concerns this clonotype: The germline gene is not matched at one end of the junction; a read error may be the cause. The V gene is TRBV12-3 or TRBV12-4, the J gene TRBJ1-2; D is perhaps TRBD1 (6 bases). The CDR3 has 14 residues. The CDR3 loop is CASRTTEGGYGYAF. The CDR3 region has the DNA TGTGCCAGCAGGACCACCGAGGGGGGCTATGGCTACGCCTTC.

On this clonotype itself: Its ends do not fully match the called genes, so a read error is possible. The chain recombines TRBV15 with TRBJ2-5; the match to TRBD2 covers 10 bases. The DNA matches TRBJ2-1 better at its end, which makes the J call doubtful. The germline CDR1 and CDR2 sequences are LNHNV and YYDKDF (reference sequence). The CDR3 runs 14 residues. The CDR3 loop reads CATGREGLADEQFF. The CDR3 bases are TGCGCCACCGGCAGAGAAGGACTAGCGGATGAGCAGTTCTTC.

In regard to this clonotype: An end of the junction differs from the germline gene, which may be a read error. The genes are TRBV6-6 and TRBJ2-2; 7 bases match TRBD1. The CDR3 covers 14 residues. The germline V gene encodes CDR1 MNHNY and CDR2 SVGAGI (reference sequence). In nucleotides, the CDR3 is TGTGTCAGCAGCAGGACAGGCTCCACCGGGGAGCTGTTTTTT. Its translation is CVSSRTGSTGELFF.

The chain links TRBV7-2 to TRBJ2-5; D call uncertain. Germline loops: CDR1 SGHTA, CDR2 FQGNSA. CDR3 size: 13 residues. V lost 2 bases and J 1 base, leaving 5 bases between the germline ends. The CDR3 coding sequence is TGTGCCAGCAGCTTAAGGATCCAAGAGACCCAGTACTTC. This encodes CASSLRIQETQYF.